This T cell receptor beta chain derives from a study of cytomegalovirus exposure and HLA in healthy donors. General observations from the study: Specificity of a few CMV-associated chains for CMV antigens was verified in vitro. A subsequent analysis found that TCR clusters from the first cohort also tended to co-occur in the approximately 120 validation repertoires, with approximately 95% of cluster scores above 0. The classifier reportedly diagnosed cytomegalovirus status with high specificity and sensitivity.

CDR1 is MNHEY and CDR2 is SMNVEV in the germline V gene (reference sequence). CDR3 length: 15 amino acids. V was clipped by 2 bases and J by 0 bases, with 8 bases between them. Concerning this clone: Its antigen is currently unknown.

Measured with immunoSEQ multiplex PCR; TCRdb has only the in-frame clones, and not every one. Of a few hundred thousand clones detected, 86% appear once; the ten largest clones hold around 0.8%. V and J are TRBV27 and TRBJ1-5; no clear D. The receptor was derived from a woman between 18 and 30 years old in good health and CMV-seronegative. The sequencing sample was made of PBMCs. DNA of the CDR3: TGTGCCAGCAGTTTAGGCGGATATAGCAATCAGCCCCAGCATTTT. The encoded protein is CASSLGGYSNQPQHF.